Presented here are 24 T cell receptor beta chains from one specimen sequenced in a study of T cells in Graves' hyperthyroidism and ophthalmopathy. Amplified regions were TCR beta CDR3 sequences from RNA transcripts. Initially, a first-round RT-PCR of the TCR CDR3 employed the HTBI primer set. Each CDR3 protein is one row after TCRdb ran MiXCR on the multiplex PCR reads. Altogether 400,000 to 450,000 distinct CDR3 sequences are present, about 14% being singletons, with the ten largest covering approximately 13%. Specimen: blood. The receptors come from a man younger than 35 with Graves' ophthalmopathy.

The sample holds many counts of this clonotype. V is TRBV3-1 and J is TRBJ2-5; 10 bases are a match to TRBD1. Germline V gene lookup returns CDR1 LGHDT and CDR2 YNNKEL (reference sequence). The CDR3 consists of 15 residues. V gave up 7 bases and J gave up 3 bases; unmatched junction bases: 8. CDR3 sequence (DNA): TGTGCCAGCACCCCCCGGGACAGGGGTGAAGAGACCCAGTACTTC. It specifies CASTPRDRGEETQYF.

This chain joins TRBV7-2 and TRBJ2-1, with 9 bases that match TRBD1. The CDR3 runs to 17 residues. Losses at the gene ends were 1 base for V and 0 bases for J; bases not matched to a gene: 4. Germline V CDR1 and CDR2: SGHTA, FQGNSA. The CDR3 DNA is TGTGCCAGCAGCTTAGGGGGGACAGGGAGCTCCTACAATGAGCAGTTCTTC. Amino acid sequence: CASSLGGTGSSYNEQFF. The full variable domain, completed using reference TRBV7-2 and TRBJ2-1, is GAGVSQSPSNKVTEKGKDVELRCDPISGHTALYWYRQSLGQGLEFLIYFQGNSAPDKSGLPSDRFSAERTGGSVSTLTIQRTQQEDSAVYLCASSLGGTGSSYNEQFFGPGTRLTVL.

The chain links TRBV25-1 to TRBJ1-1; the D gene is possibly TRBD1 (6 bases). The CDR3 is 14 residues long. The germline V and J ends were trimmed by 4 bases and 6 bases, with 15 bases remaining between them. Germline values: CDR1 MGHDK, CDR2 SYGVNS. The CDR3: CASSAIYGGSEAFF. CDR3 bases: TGTGCCAGCAGTGCTATTTATGGGGGCTCTGAAGCTTTCTTT.

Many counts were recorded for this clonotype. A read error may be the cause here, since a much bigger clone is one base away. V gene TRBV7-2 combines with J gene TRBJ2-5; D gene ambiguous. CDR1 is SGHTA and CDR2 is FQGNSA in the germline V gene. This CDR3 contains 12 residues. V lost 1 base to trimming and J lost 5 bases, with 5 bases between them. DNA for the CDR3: TGTGCCAGCAGCTTAGATGGGGAGACCCAGTACTTC. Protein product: CASSLDGETQYF.

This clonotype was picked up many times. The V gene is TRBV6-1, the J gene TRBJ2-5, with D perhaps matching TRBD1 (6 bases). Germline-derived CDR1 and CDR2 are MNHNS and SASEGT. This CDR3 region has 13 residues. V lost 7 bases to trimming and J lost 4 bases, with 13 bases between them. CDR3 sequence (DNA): TGTGCCAGCAATTCAGGGGAACCAGAGACCCAGTACTTC. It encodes CASNSGEPETQYF.

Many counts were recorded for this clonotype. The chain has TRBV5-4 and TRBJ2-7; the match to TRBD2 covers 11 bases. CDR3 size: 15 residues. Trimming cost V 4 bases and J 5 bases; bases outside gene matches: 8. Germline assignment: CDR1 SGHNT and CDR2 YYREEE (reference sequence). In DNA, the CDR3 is TGTGCCAGCAGCCCGCTAGCGGGAGGTGGGAACGAGCAGTACTTC. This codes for CASSPLAGGGNEQYF.

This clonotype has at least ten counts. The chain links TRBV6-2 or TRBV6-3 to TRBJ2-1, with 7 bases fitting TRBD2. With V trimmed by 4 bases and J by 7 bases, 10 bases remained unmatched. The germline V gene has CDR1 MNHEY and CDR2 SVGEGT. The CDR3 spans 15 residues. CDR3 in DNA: TGTGCCAGCAGTTCAGCAGCGGGGCCAGGGAATGAGCAGTTCTTC. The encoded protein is CASSSAAGPGNEQFF.

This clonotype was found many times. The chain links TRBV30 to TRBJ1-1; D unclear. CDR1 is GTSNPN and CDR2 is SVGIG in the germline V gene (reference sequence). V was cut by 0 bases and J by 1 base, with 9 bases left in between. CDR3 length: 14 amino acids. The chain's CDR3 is CAWSVGRTNTEAFF. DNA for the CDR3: TGTGCCTGGAGTGTTGGCCGGACGAACACTGAAGCTTTCTTT. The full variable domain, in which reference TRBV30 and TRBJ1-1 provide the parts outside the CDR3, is SQTIHQWPATLVQPVGSPLSLECTVEGTSNPNLYWYRQAAGRGLQLLFYSVGIGQISSEVPQNLSASRPQDRQFILSSKKLLLSDSGFYLCAWSVGRTNTEAFFGQGTRLTVV.

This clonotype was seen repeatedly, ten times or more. The CDR3 here is CASSDRLAGSQFF. The CDR3 region has the DNA TGTGCCAGCAGCGACCGGCTAGCGGGTTCGCAGTTCTTC. The chain combines TRBV12-3 or TRBV12-4 with TRBJ2-1, with TRBD2 identical over 8 bases. The CDR3 covers 13 residues. J was trimmed by 12 bases and V by 6 bases; bases with no gene match: 10.

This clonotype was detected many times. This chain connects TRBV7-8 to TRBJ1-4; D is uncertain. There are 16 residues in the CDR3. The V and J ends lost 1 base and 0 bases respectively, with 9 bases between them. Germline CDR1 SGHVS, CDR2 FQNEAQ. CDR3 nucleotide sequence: TGTGCCAGCAGCTTAGAAGGGAAAACAACTAATGAAAAACTGTTTTTT. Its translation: CASSLEGKTTNEKLFF.

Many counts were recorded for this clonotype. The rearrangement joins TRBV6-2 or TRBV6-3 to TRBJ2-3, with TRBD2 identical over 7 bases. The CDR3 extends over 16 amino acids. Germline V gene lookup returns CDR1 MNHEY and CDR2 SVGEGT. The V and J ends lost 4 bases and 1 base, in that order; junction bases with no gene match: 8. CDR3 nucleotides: TGTGCCAGCAGTTTCCCGCTAAGCGGGGGCACAGATACGCAGTATTTT. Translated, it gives CASSFPLSGGTDTQYF.

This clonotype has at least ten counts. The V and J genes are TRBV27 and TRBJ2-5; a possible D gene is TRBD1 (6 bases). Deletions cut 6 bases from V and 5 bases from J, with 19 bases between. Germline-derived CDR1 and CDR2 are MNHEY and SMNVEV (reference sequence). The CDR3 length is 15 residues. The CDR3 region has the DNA TGTGCCAGCAGATCCAACACAGGGTCGGGCGAGACCCAGTACTTC. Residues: CASRSNTGSGETQYF.

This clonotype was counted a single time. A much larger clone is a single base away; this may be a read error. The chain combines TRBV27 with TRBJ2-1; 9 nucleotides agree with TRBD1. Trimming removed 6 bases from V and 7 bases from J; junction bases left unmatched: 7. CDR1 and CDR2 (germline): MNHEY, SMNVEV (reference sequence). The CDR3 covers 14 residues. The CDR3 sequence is CASRRDREINEQFF. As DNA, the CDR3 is TGTGCCAGCAGGCGGGACAGGGAAATAAATGAGCAGTTCTTC.

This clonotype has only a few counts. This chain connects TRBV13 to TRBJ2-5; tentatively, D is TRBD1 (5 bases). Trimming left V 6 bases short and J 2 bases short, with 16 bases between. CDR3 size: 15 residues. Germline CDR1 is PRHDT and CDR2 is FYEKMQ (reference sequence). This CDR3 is CASSLRGRKQETQYF. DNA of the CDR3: TGTGCCAGCAGTCTTAGGGGTAGGAAACAAGAGACCCAGTACTTC.

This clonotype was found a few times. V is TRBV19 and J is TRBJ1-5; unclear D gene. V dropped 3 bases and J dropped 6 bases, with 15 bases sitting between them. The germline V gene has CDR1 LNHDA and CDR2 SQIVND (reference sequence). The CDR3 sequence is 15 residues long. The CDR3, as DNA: TGTGCCAGTAGTATGGGTCGGCCGCACTCTCAGCCCCAGCATTTT. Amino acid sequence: CASSMGRPHSQPQHF.

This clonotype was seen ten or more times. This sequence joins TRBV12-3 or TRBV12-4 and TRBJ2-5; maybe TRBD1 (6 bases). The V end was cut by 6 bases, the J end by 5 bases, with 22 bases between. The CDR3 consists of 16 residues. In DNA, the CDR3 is TGTGCCAGCAGCGAAAACCGGGGACAAGGGGTTGAGACCCAGTACTTC. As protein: CASSENRGQGVETQYF.

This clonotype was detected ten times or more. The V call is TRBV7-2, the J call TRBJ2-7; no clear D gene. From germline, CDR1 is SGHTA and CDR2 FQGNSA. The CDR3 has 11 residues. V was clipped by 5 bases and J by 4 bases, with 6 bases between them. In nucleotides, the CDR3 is TGTGCCAGCAGCCGCGTTTACGAGCAGTACTTC. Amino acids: CASSRVYEQYF.

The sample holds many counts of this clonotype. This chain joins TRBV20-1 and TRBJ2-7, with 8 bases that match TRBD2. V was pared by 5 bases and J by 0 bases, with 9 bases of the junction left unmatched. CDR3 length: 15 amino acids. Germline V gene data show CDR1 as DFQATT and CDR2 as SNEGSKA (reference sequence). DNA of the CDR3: TGCAGTGCTGGACCCGTAACTAGCGGCTCCTACGAGCAGTACTTC. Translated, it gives CSAGPVTSGSYEQYF.

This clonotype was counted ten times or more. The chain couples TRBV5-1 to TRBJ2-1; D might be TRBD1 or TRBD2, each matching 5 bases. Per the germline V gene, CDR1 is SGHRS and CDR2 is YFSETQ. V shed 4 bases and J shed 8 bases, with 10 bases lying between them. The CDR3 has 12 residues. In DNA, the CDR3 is TGCGCCAGCAGCATATCGGGGCATGAGCAGTTCTTC. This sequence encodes CASSISGHEQFF.

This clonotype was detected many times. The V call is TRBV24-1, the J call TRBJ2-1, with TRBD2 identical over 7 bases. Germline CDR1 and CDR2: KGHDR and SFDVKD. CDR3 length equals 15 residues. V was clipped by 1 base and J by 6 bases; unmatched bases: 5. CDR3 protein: CATSDLGLDPNEQFF. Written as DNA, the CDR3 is TGTGCCACCAGTGATTTAGGACTAGACCCCAATGAGCAGTTCTTC.

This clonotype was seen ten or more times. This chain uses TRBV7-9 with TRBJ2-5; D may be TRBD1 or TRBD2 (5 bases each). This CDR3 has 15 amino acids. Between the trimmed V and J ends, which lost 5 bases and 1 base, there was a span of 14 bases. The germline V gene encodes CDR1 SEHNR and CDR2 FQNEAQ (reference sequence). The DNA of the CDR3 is TGTGCCAGCAGCCCATCGGGACCAGTCCAAGAGACCCAGTACTTC. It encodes CASSPSGPVQETQYF.

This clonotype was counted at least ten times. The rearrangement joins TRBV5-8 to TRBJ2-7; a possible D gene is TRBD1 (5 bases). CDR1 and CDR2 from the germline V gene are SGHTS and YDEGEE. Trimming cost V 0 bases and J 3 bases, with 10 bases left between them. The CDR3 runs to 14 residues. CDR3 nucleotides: TGTGCCAGCAGCTTGGTCGATACAGGCTACGAGCAGTACTTC. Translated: CASSLVDTGYEQYF.

For the CDR3, the DNA is TGTGCCAGCAGCCCCCAGGGGGCGGGGGGGGAGACCCAGTACTTC. Translation: CASSPQGAGGETQYF. J is TRBJ2-5 and V is TRBV5-4; D may be TRBD2 (9 bases). CDR3 length equals 15 residues. The V end was cut by 4 bases, the J end by 5 bases, with 18 bases between. Germline V gene data show CDR1 as SGHNT and CDR2 as YYREEE (reference sequence).

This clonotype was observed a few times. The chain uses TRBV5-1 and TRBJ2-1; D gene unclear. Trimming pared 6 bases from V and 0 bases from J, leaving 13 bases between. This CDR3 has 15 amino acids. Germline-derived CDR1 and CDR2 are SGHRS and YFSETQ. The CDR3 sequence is CASTELESSYNEQFF. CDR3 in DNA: TGCGCCAGCACCGAACTGGAGAGCTCCTACAATGAGCAGTTCTTC.